The next 14 T cell receptor beta chains were all read from a single sample in a study of spatial heterogeneity in lung cancer. General study results and limits: Expanded alpha and beta TCR counts within tumors tracked tumor mutation counts.

Each CDR3 protein is one row after TCRdb ran MiXCR on the 5' RACE reads. The sample shows about 20,000 distinct CDR3 sequences, about 7.5% of them seen only once. No cognate antigen is known for these TCRs. Noted time point: sample taken at primary tumor resection. Sequencing used lung tumor tissue, obtained at surgery. These TCRs come from a male donor with early-stage non-small cell lung cancer.

The chain couples TRBV19 to TRBJ1-5; perhaps TRBD1 as D (5 bases). The V end was cut by 3 bases, the J end by 0 bases, with 9 bases between. The germline gives CDR1 LNHDA, CDR2 SQIVND (reference sequence). The CDR3 runs 15 residues. This chain's CDR3 is CASSIGTYSNQPQHF. CDR3 bases: TGTGCCAGTAGTATTGGGACCTATAGCAATCAGCCCCAGCATTTT.

There are many counts of this clonotype. CDR3 sequence reads: CASSVGHSYQPQHF. The CDR3 nucleotides are TGTGCCAGCAGCGTAGGGCACTCCTATCAGCCCCAGCATTTT. The chain couples TRBV9 to TRBJ1-5; D remains ambiguous. The V end lost 0 bases, the J end lost 5 bases, and 9 bases lay between the germline ends. This CDR3 has 14 amino acids. CDR1 SGDLS and CDR2 YYNGEE come from the germline V gene.

This clonotype was seen a few times. A much larger clone differs from this one at a single base, so this may be a read error. The gene calls are TRBV12-3 or TRBV12-4 and TRBJ1-5; D unresolved. This CDR3 is built from 13 residues. Trimming cost V 2 bases and J 0 bases, with 2 bases left between them. The CDR3 loop is CASSLSSNQPQHF. The CDR3 DNA follows: TGTGCCAGCAGTTTAAGTAGCAATCAGCCCCAGCATTTT.

The chain recombines TRBV23-1 with TRBJ2-7, with TRBD2 identical over 10 bases. TRBV23-1 is flagged as an ORF with uncertain function. Trimming at V came to 2 bases and at J to 4 bases, leaving 5 bases not matched to a gene. The CDR3 runs to 15 residues. The CDR3, as DNA: TGCGCCAGCAGTCAAATCCTAGCGGGGGTATACGAGCAGTACTTC. Translated: CASSQILAGVYEQYF.

This clonotype has a count of ten or more. This chain's CDR3 is CASSLAQTTGAAFF. The DNA for the CDR3 is TGTGCCAGCAGCTTAGCCCAGACGACAGGGGCGGCTTTCTTT. The chain couples TRBV7-9 to TRBJ1-1; TRBD1 agrees at 8 bases. Germline CDR1 is SEHNR and CDR2 is FQNEAQ (reference sequence). The ends lost 0 bases at V and 11 bases at J; junction bases unmatched: 8. The CDR3 has 14 residues.

This clonotype was counted many times. This rearrangement joins TRBV18 to TRBJ2-7; D perhaps matches TRBD2 (7 bases). CDR1 is KGHSH and CDR2 is LQKENI in the germline V gene. The CDR3 is 16 amino acids. Trimming took off 3 bases at V and 4 bases at J, with 19 bases between the two ends. Here the CDR3 reads CASSPRAGALGYEQYF. CDR3 coding DNA: TGTGCCAGCTCACCTCGGGCGGGGGCCTTAGGATACGAGCAGTACTTC. Together with reference TRBV18 and TRBJ2-7, the CDR3 gives the full variable domain: NAGVMQNPRHLVRRRGQEARLRCSPMKGHSHVYWYRQLPEEGLKFMVYLQKENIIDESGMPKERFSAEFPKEGPSILRIQQVVRGDSAAYFCASSPRAGALGYEQYFGPGTRLTVT.

The sample holds a few counts of this clonotype. J is TRBJ1-1 and V is TRBV30; D is perhaps TRBD1 (5 bases). The CDR3 loop spans 13 amino acids. V was clipped by 4 bases and J by 4 bases, with 13 bases between them. Germline CDR1 GTSNPN, CDR2 SVGIG (reference sequence). The CDR3 coding sequence is TGTGCCTGGAAAACCGGGGGAGGCACTGAAGCTTTCTTT. It is translated as CAWKTGGGTEAFF.

This clonotype has just a few counts. The chain is built from TRBV20-1 and TRBJ2-2, with TRBD1 as a possible D gene (5 bases). CDR3 size: 13 residues. Germline CDR1 reads DFQATT; CDR2 reads SNEGSKA (reference sequence). Trimming pared 5 bases from V and 7 bases from J, leaving 14 bases between. CDR3 in DNA: TGCAGTGCTTCGCTTCAGGGCTTCGGGGAGCTGTTTTTT. This gives the protein CSASLQGFGELFF.

This clonotype was counted only a few times. The chain has TRBV9 and TRBJ2-7; the match to TRBD1 covers 12 bases. This CDR3 contains 17 residues. Unmatched junction bases numbered 12, after V lost 4 bases and J lost 4 bases. Germline CDR1 is SGDLS and CDR2 is YYNGEE. CDR3 DNA sequence: TGTGCCAGCAGCCCGATGCCGGGACAGGGGGCGGTATACGAGCAGTACTTC. As protein: CASSPMPGQGAVYEQYF.

This clonotype has a count of ten or more. This chain connects TRBV3-1 to TRBJ2-2; 8 bases map to TRBD1. Germline V gene lookup returns CDR1 LGHDT and CDR2 YNNKEL (reference sequence). The CDR3 runs 13 residues. V gave up 8 bases and J gave up 6 bases; unmatched junction bases: 5. CDR3 sequence reads: CASRNRGSGELFF. The CDR3 DNA reads as TGTGCCAGCCGTAACAGGGGGTCCGGGGAGCTGTTTTTT.

This clonotype was counted at least ten times. The rearrangement links TRBV9 to TRBJ1-4; 9 bases are shared with TRBD1. V lost 4 bases, J lost 7 bases, and 11 bases stayed unmatched. Germline V CDR1 and CDR2: SGDLS, YYNGEE. The CDR3 is made up of 16 amino acids. The CDR3 DNA sequence: TGTGCCAGCAGCTTCAGCACACAGGGGGCGGGTGAAAAACTGTTTTTT. Its protein product is CASSFSTQGAGEKLFF.

This clonotype was seen a few times. The V call is TRBV11-3, the J call TRBJ1-2; TRBD1 aligns across 7 bases. CDR3 length: 13 amino acids. The V and J ends lost 5 bases and 4 bases, in that order; junction bases with no gene match: 4. Germline V gene sequence: CDR1 SGHNT, CDR2 YENEEA. The CDR3 protein is CASSPQGSYGYTF. The CDR3 region has the DNA TGTGCCAGCAGCCCACAGGGGAGCTATGGCTACACCTTC.

J is TRBJ1-2 and V is TRBV4-3, with D perhaps TRBD1 (5 bases). Germline values: CDR1 LGHNA, CDR2 YSLEER. This CDR3 is 16 amino acids long. V lost 0 bases, J lost 5 bases, and 16 bases lay in between. CDR3 nucleotides: TGCGCCAGCAGCCAAGATCTAGTGGGGGGTGGTTATGGCTACACCTTC. Translated, it gives CASSQDLVGGGYGYTF.

This clonotype has a count of ten or more. The chain recombines TRBV9 with TRBJ2-1, with 9 nucleotides matching TRBD2. This CDR3 is 16 amino acids long. Germline CDR1 is SGDLS and CDR2 is YYNGEE. Losses at the gene ends were 0 bases for V and 8 bases for J; bases not matched to a gene: 9. DNA of the CDR3: TGTGCCAGCAGCGTAGAGAGCGGGGGGCCAGCGCATGAGCAGTTCTTC. This gives the protein CASSVESGGPAHEQFF.